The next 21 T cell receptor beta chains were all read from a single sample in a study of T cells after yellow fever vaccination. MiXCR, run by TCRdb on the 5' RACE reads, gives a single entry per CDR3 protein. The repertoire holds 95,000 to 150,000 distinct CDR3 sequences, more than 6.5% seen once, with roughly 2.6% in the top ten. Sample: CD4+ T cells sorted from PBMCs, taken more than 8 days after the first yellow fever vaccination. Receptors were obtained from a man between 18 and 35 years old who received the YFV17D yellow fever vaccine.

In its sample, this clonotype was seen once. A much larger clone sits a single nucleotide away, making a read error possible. The CDR3 region has the DNA TGTGTCAGCAGCTTAGATTGGGGGGGGCGCTCAAAGACCCAGTACTTC. It encodes CVSSLDWGGRSKTQYF. This chain links TRBV7-2 with TRBJ2-5; tentatively, D is TRBD2 (7 bases). This CDR3 is built from 16 residues. CDR1 is SGHTA and CDR2 is FQGNSA in the germline V gene. Full variable domain (remainder filled in from reference TRBV7-2 and TRBJ2-5): GAGVSQSPSNKVTEKGKDVELRCDPISGHTALYWYRQSLGQGLEFLIYFQGNSAPDKSGLPSDRFSAERTGGSVSTLTIQRTQQEDSAVYLCVSSLDWGGRSKTQYFGPGTRLLVL.

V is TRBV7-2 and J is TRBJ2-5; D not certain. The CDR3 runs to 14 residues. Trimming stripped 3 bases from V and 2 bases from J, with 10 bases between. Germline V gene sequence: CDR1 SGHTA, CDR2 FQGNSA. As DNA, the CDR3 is TGTGCCAGCAGCTTTCAACAAGGACAAGAGACCCAGTACTTC. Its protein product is CASSFQQGQETQYF.

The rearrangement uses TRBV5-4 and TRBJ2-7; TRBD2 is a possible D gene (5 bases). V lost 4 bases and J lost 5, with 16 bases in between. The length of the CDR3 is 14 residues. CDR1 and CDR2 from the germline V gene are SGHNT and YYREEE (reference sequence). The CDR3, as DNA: TGTGCCAGCAGCCCGGACTCAACTAGGGACGAGCAGTACTTC. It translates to CASSPDSTRDEQYF.

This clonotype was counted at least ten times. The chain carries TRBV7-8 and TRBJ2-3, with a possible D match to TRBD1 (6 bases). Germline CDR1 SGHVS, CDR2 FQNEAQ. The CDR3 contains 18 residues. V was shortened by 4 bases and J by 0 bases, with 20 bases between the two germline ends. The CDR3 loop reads CASSYGSGGGLSTDTQYF. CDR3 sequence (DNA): TGTGCCAGCAGCTACGGTTCGGGTGGGGGCCTTAGCACAGATACGCAGTATTTT. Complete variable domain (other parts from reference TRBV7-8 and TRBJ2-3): GAGVSQSPRYKVAKRGQDVALRCDPISGHVSLFWYQQALGQGPEFLTYFQNEAQLDKSGLPSDRFFAERPEGSVSTLKIQRTQQEDSAVYLCASSYGSGGGLSTDTQYFGPGTRLTVL.

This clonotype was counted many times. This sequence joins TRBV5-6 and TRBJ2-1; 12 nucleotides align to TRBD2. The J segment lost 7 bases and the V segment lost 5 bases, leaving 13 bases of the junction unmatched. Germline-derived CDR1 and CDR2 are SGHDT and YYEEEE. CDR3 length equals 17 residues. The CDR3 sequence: CASSSWARTSGENEQFF. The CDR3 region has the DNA TGTGCCAGCAGTTCCTGGGCCAGGACTAGCGGGGAGAATGAGCAGTTCTTC.

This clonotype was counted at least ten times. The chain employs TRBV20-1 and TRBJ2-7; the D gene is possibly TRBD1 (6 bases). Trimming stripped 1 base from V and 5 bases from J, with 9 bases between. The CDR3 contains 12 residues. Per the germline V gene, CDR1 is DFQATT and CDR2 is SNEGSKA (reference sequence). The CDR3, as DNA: TGCAGTGCTAGAGGGACAGTTGACGAGCAGTACTTC. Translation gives CSARGTVDEQYF.

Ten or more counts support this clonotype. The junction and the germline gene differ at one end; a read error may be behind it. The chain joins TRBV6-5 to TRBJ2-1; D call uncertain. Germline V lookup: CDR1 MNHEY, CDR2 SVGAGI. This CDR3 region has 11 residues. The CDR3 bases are TGTGCCAGCAGTAACTCGGGTGAGCAGTTCTTC. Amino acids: CASSNSGEQFF.

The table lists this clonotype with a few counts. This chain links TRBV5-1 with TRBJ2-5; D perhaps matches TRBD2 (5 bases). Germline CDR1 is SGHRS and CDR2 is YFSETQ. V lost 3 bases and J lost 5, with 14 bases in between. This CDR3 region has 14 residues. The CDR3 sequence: CASSSAPGGETQYF. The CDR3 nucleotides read TGCGCCAGCAGCTCCGCACCGGGCGGGGAGACCCAGTACTTC.

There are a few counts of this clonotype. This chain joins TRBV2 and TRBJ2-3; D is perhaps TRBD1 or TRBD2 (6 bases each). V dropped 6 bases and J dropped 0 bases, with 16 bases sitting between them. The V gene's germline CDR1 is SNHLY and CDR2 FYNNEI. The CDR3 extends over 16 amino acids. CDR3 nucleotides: TGTGCCAGCAGCTCTCAGCCGGGGGCTAGCACAGATACGCAGTATTTT. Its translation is CASSSQPGASTDTQYF.

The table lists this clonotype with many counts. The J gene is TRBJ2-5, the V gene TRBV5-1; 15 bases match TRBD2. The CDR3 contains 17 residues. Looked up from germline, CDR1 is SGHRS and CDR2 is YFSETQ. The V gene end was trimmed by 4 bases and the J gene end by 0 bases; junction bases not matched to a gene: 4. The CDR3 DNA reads TGCGCCAGCAGCGTGGGACTAGCGGGGGGCAACCAAGAGACCCAGTACTTC. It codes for CASSVGLAGGNQETQYF. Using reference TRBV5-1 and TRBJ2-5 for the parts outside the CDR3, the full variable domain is KAGVTQTPRYLIKTRGQQVTLSCSPISGHRSVSWYQQTPGQGLQFLFEYFSETQRNKGNFPGRFSGRQFSNSRSEMNVSTLELGDSALYLCASSVGLAGGNQETQYFGPGTRLLVL.

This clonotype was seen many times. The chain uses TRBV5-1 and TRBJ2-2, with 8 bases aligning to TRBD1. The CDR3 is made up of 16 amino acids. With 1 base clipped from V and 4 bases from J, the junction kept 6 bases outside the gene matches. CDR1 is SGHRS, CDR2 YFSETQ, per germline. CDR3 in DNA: TGCGCCAGCAGCTTGACAGGGGGATACAGCACCGGGGAGCTGTTTTTT. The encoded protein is CASSLTGGYSTGELFF.

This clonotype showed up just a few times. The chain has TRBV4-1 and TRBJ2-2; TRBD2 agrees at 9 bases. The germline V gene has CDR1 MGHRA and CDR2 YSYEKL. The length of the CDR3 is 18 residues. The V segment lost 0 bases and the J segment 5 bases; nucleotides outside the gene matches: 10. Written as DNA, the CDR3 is TGCGCCAGCAGCCAAGAGAAGCGGGGGGTAGGTTGGACCGGGGAGCTGTTTTTT. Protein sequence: CASSQEKRGVGWTGELFF.

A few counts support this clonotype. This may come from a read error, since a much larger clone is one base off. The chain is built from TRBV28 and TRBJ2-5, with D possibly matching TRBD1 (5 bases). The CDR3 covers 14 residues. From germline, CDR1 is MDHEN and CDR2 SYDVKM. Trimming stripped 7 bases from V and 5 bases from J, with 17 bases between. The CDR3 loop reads CASKLSTAHETQYF. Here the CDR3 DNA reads TGTGCCAGCAAATTATCGACAGCTCACGAGACCCAGTACTTC.

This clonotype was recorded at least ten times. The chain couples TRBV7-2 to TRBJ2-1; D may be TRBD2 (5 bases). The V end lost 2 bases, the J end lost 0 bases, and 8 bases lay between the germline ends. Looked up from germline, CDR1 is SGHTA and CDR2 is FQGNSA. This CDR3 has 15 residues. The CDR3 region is CASSLSGSSYNEQFF. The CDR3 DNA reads TGTGCCAGCAGCTTAAGCGGTAGCTCCTACAATGAGCAGTTCTTC.

The chain's CDR3 is CASSFMGGAQYF. The DNA of the CDR3 is TGTGCCAGCAGCTTCATGGGGGGGGCCCAGTACTTC. The J gene is TRBJ2-5, the V gene TRBV7-2, with 7 bases that match TRBD2. The germline gives CDR1 SGHTA, CDR2 FQGNSA. The V segment lost 3 bases and the J segment 9 bases; nucleotides outside the gene matches: 4. The CDR3 has 12 residues.

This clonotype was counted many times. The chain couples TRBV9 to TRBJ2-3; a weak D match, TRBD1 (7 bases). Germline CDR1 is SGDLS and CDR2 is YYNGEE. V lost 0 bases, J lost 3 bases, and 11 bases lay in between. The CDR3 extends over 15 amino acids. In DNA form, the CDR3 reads TGTGCCAGCAGCGTAGCCCCAGGGGGGACAGATACGCAGTATTTT. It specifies CASSVAPGGTDTQYF.

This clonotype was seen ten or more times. DNA of the CDR3: TGTGCCAGCAGACAGGTATCAAGTCGGGAGACCCAGTACTTC. Translating gives CASRQVSSRETQYF. This chain uses TRBV6-2 or TRBV6-3 with TRBJ2-5, with a weak D call TRBD1 (5 bases). Trimming took 6 bases from V and 5 from J, leaving 16 bases between them. Germline CDR1 MNHEY, CDR2 SVGEGT. The CDR3 is 14 amino acids.

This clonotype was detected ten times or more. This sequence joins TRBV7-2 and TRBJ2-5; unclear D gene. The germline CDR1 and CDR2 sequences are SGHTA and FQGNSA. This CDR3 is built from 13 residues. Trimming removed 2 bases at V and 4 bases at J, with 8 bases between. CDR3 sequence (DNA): TGTGCCAGCAGCTTAAACAGAGGAGAGACCCAGTACTTC. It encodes CASSLNRGETQYF.

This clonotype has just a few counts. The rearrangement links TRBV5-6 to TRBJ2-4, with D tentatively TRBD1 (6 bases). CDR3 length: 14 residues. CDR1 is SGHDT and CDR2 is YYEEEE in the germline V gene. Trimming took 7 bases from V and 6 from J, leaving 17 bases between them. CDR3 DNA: TGTGCCAGCTTCCGGAGCCAGGACAGAAACATTCAGTACTTC. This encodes CASFRSQDRNIQYF.

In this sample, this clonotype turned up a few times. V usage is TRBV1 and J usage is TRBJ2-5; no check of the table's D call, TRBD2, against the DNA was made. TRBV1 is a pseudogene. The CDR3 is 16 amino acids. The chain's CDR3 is CTSSQVSGPLQETQYF. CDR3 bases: TGCACCAGCAGCCAAGTTAGCGGGCCCCTCCAAGAGACCCAGTACTTC.

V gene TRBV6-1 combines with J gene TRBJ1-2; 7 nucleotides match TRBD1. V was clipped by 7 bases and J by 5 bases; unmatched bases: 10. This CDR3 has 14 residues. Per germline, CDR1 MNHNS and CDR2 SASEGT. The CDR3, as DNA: TGTGCCAGCACCCCAAGACAGGGTGGATATGGCTACACCTTC. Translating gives CASTPRQGGYGYTF.